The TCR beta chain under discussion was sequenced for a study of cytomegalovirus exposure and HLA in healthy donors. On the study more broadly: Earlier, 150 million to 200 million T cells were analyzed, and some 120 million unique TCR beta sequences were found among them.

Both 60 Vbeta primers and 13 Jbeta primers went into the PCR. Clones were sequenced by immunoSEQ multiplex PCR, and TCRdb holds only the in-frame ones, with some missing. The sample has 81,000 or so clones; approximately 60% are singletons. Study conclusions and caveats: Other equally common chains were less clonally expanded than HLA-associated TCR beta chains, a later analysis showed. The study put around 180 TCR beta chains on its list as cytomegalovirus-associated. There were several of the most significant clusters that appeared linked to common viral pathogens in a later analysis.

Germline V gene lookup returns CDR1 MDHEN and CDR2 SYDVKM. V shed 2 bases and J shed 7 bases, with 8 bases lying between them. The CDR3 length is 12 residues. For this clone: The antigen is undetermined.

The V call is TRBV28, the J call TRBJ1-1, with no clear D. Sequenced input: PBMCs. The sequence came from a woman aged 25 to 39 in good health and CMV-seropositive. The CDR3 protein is CASSLNQFEAFF. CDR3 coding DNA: TGTGCCAGCAGTTTAAACCAGTTTGAAGCTTTCTTT.